The 17 T cell receptor beta chains below come from one sample, sequenced in a study of regulatory T cells in long-lasting Graves disease. Building of the TCR beta libraries involved iRepertoire HTBI primers and Arm-PCR of CDR3 regions. TCRdb re-analysed the multiplex PCR reads in MiXCR, keeping a single row per CDR3 protein. This sample carries some 250,000 distinct CDR3 sequences, 15% to 20% of them seen once, and the ten largest clones take less than 25%. Time point described: newly diagnosed GD, antithyroid drugs for less than 3 months. PBMC RNA was the source of the TCR library. The sequencing here drew on peripheral blood mononuclear cells (PBMCs), taken at new diagnosis, from a patient treated with antithyroid drugs. The receptors shown here come from a female donor with Graves disease.

This clonotype was seen ten or more times. The V gene is TRBV5-6, the J gene TRBJ1-6, with D hard to call. Germline assignment: CDR1 SGHDT and CDR2 YYEEEE. Trimming stripped 0 bases from V and 0 bases from J, with 7 bases between. The CDR3 has 16 amino acids. The CDR3 region has the DNA TGTGCCAGCAGCTTGGAAGGATTCTCCTATAATTCACCCCTCCACTTT. Amino acids: CASSLEGFSYNSPLHF.

This clonotype was detected ten times or more. The chain links TRBV7-3 to TRBJ2-3; the match to TRBD2 covers 10 bases. V shed 3 bases, J shed 9 bases, and the junction held 3 bases outside the gene matches. This CDR3 region has 13 residues. CDR1 and CDR2 from the germline V gene are SGHTA and FQGTGA. The CDR3 loop reads CASSFSSGRTQYF. DNA of the CDR3: TGTGCCAGCAGCTTCTCTAGCGGGAGAACGCAGTATTTT.

This clonotype has a count of ten or more. The chain couples TRBV7-2 to TRBJ2-7, with 7 bases lining up with TRBD2. With V trimmed by 5 bases and J by 7 bases, 8 bases remained unmatched. The CDR3 is 13 residues long. In germline, CDR1 is SGHTA, CDR2 FQGNSA. Written as DNA, the CDR3 is TGTGCCAGCAGCAACGGACTAGGAGGAGAGCAGTACTTC. Amino acid sequence: CASSNGLGGEQYF.

This clonotype was detected ten times or more. The rearrangement uses TRBV12-3 or TRBV12-4 and TRBJ1-1; D perhaps matches TRBD1 (5 bases). CDR3 length equals 12 residues. Trimming shortened V by 1 base and J by 10 bases, and 10 bases separated the two germline ends. The CDR3 here is CASSLEGPGAFF. The CDR3 DNA reads TGTGCCAGCAGTTTAGAGGGGCCCGGAGCTTTCTTT.

This clonotype occurred many times. The V gene is TRBV7-9, the J gene TRBJ2-3; no reliable D call. V lost 10 bases and J lost 1, with 3 bases in between. Looked up from germline, CDR1 is SEHNR and CDR2 is FQNEAQ (reference sequence). The CDR3 runs to 10 residues. The CDR3 DNA reads TGTGCCACGGGCACAGATACGCAGTATTTT. Translating it yields CATGTDTQYF.

This clonotype was seen ten or more times. V usage is TRBV6-2 or TRBV6-3 and J usage is TRBJ2-1, with 10 bases identical to TRBD1. CDR1 and CDR2 (germline): MNHEY, SVGEGT. CDR3 size: 17 residues. Unmatched junction bases numbered 8, after V lost 2 bases and J lost 4 bases. The CDR3 DNA sequence: TGTGCCAGCAGTTACAACAGTGCGGGACAGGGGTACAATGAGCAGTTCTTC. Translating it yields CASSYNSAGQGYNEQFF.

As regards this clonotype: Given a far larger clone just one base away, this is likely a sequencing read error. CDR3 region: CASLDTFSSYNEQYF. The CDR3 DNA sequence: TGTGCCAGCCTGGACACTTTTAGCTCCTACAATGAGCAGTACTTC. The V and J genes are TRBV27 and TRBJ2-5, with a possible D match to TRBD1 (5 bases). The CDR3 consists of 15 residues. Germline CDR1 is MNHEY and CDR2 is SMNVEV (reference sequence). The ends were cut back, 8 bases at V and 11 bases at J, with 27 bases in the middle.

This clonotype has only one observation. Possible read error: a much larger clone is one base away. This chain joins TRBV12-3 or TRBV12-4 and TRBJ1-5, with D tentatively TRBD1 (5 bases). There are 15 residues in the CDR3. The CDR3 here is CASSPTGAQDQRQHF. CDR3 coding DNA: TGTGCCAGCAGTCCCACTGGGGCTCAGGATCAGCGCCAGCATTTT.

The genes are TRBV6-1 and TRBJ2-7; the match to TRBD1 covers 12 bases. V was pared by 8 bases and J by 7 bases, with 6 bases of the junction left unmatched. Germline V gene lookup returns CDR1 MNHNS and CDR2 SASEGT. The CDR3 consists of 13 residues. The CDR3 DNA is TGTGCCAGCGGGACAGGGGGCCTGGGGGAGCAGTACTTC. Translation: CASGTGGLGEQYF.

There are many counts of this clonotype. This chain links TRBV7-2 with TRBJ1-5; 7 nucleotides align to TRBD1. The ends lost 6 bases at V and 1 base at J; junction bases unmatched: 3. The length of the CDR3 is 14 residues. The germline gives CDR1 SGHTA, CDR2 FQGNSA. Written as DNA, the CDR3 is TGTGCCAGCAGAACAGGGGAAAGCAATCAGCCCCAGCATTTT. Translated: CASRTGESNQPQHF. The whole variable domain, filled in from reference TRBV7-2 and TRBJ1-5, reads GAGVSQSPSNKVTEKGKDVELRCDPISGHTALYWYRQSLGQGLEFLIYFQGNSAPDKSGLPSDRFSAERTGGSVSTLTIQRTQQEDSAVYLCASRTGESNQPQHFGDGTRLSIL.

This clonotype appeared many times. This sequence joins TRBV4-3 and TRBJ1-1; TRBD1 might be the D (5 bases). Germline lookup yields CDR1 LGHNA and CDR2 YSLEER. Trimming pared 3 bases from V and 7 bases from J, leaving 18 bases between. The CDR3 is 15 amino acids. The CDR3 region is CASSHEPGRGFEAFF. DNA for the CDR3: TGCGCCAGCAGCCACGAACCGGGACGGGGTTTTGAAGCTTTCTTT.

This clonotype was counted ten times or more. The chain employs TRBV9 and TRBJ1-1, with D possibly matching TRBD1 (5 bases). The CDR3 has 16 amino acids. Trimming pared 0 bases from V and 0 bases from J, leaving 12 bases between. CDR1 and CDR2 (germline): SGDLS, YYNGEE. CDR3 nucleotides: TGTGCCAGCAGCGTAGAGGCAGGGAGCTTGAACACTGAAGCTTTCTTT. It is translated as CASSVEAGSLNTEAFF.

In this sample, this clonotype turned up a few times. A much larger clone differs by one base, so this may be a read error. The rearrangement joins TRBV5-6 to TRBJ2-7; the D is unclear. This CDR3 has 13 amino acids. Germline CDR1 is SGHDT and CDR2 is YYEEEE. V was clipped by 1 base and J by 12 bases, with 17 bases between them. The CDR3 loop reads CASSLQENWAPYF. DNA for the CDR3: TGTGCCAGCAGCTTGCAGGAGAACTGGGCCCCGTACTTC.

This clonotype was seen only a few times. The chain couples TRBV7-3 to TRBJ2-1; the D call may be TRBD1 or TRBD2 (5 bases each). Trimming removed 0 bases from V and 6 bases from J, with 15 bases in between. The length of the CDR3 is 16 residues. The germline gives CDR1 SGHTA, CDR2 FQGTGA. CDR3 bases: TGTGCCAGCAGCTTAACGGGGGACCCCCGGGCCAATGAGCAGTTCTTC. Its translation is CASSLTGDPRANEQFF.

In its sample, this clonotype was seen many times. The J gene is TRBJ1-5, the V gene TRBV4-2, with a tentative D call TRBD1 (6 bases). V was clipped by 0 bases and J by 4 bases, with 13 bases between them. There are 16 residues in the CDR3. Germline CDR1 is LGHNA and CDR2 is YNFKEQ. The CDR3 region has the DNA TGTGCCAGCAGCCAAGATCGAACAGGGTGGAATCAGCCCCAGCATTTT. This codes for CASSQDRTGWNQPQHF.

The V and J genes are TRBV20-1 and TRBJ2-1; TRBD2 agrees at 9 bases. The J segment lost 7 bases and the V segment lost 6 bases, leaving 16 bases of the junction unmatched. This CDR3 has 16 residues. The germline V gene encodes CDR1 DFQATT and CDR2 SNEGSKA (reference sequence). CDR3 protein: CSARGDWAGGSNEQFF. The CDR3 DNA is TGCAGTGCCCGTGGGGACTGGGCGGGAGGGTCGAATGAGCAGTTCTTC.

This clonotype was seen ten or more times. The chain is built from TRBV6-2 or TRBV6-3 and TRBJ1-6; the D is unclear. With 5 bases removed from V and 7 bases from J, the gap between germline ends came to 9 bases. The germline V gene has CDR1 MNHEY and CDR2 SVGEGT. The CDR3 extends over 13 amino acids. This chain's CDR3 is CASSITENSPLHF. For the CDR3, the DNA is TGTGCCAGCAGTATCACAGAGAATTCACCCCTCCACTTT.